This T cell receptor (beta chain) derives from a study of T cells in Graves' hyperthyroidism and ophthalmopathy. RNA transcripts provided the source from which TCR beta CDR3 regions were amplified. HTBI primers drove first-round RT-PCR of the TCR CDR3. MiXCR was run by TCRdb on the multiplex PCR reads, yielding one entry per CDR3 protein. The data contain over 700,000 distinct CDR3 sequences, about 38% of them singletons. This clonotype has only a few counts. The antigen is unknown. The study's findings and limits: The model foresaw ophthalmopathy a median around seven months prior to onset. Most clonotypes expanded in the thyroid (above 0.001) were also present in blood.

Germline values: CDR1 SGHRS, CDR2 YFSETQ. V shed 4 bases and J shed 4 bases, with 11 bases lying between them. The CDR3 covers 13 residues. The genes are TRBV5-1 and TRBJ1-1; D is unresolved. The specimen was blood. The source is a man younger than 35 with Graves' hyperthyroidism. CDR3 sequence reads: CASSRTSGTEAFF. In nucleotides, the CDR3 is TGCGCCAGCAGCCGGACCAGTGGCACTGAAGCTTTCTTT.